This T cell receptor (beta chain) was captured by sequencing in a study of T-cell memory formation after mild COVID-19. TCRdb itself ran the 5' RACE reads through MiXCR, one entry per CDR3 protein. This table has roughly 560,000 distinct CDR3 sequences, approximately 20% appearing once. The V segment lost 8 bases and the J segment 2 bases; nucleotides outside the gene matches: 8. Germline lookup yields CDR1 LGHDT and CDR2 YNNKEL (reference sequence). The CDR3 length is 14 residues. The receptor's source is an adult woman who had mild COVID-19 (a few samples of this study predate the infection). Cell type and time point are not known. Sequenced: PBMCs or a T cell subset sorted from them (not recorded which). The gene calls are TRBV3-1 and TRBJ1-1; 7 bases line up with TRBD1. CDR3 nucleotides: TGTGCCAGCCAGGGACAGCCCCGAAACACTGAAGCTTTCTTT. It is translated as CASQGQPRNTEAFF.